This T cell receptor (beta chain) is drawn from a study of shared clonotypes between healthy human individuals (dated by TCRdb to between 2020 and 2021). Describing the broader study: The cohort included three men and a couple of women between 18 and 49 years of age. For each donor, CD4 naive and CD4 memory were each given three plates, CD8 naive was given two plates, and CD8 memory was given one plate. To estimate repertoire size and how much clonotype sharing occurs between individuals, the study deeply sequenced the blood TCR repertoires of roughly 5 healthy adults. Different laboratories and diverse techniques were used to prepare libraries and sequence TCR repertoires, to increase sequencing depth and limit assay-specific biases. Each donor's leukapheresis produced roughly between roughly 0.94 and 9.5 billion PBMCs.

Results the study describes overall, beyond this receptor: Naive subsets generally had larger estimated clonotype richness than memory subsets. Rarefaction of sorted-subset datasets indicated incomplete sequencing despite the large sequencing depth. Pairwise subsampling indicated that sequencing depth was expected to affect the degree of clonotype sharing among donors. Compared with non-shared clonotypes, the clonotypes found in all four sorted-subset donors had higher generation probabilities. Sharing across several donors was observed for about 5% of naive CD4, 3% to 3.5% of naive CD8, 2% to 2.5% of memory CD4, and roughly 0.43% of memory CD8 clonotypes. Sampling was limited to blood, and TCR repertoires in tissue likely differ from TCR repertoires in blood. Because the study included a small number of donors, the genetic and exposure-history diversity represented was limited.

About this clone: Its binding antigen is unknown. Base qualities are not recorded, but no much larger clone differs from it by a single base.

TCR CDR3 regions were amplified from genomic DNA by multiplex PCR using the deep immunoSEQ assay. For each cell subset, the extracted genomic DNA was distributed evenly across all wells of several immunoSEQ 96-well plates, and each plate served as one replicate. Each replicate PCR for sorted subsets received about 200 ng genomic DNA, equal to 28,000 or so T cell genomes. Purified libraries were measured with a Qubit 3.0 fluorometer, size-checked on a Bioanalyzer 2100, and measured again with the KAPA Library Quantification kit. A separate single-read 150-cycle Illumina NextSeq 550 flow cell was used to sequence each immunoSEQ 96-well plate. The authors processed their data as follows. Because the immunoSEQ output included only junctional sequences and no quality scores, the filtering could not be the same as the filtering used for full-length reads. Sequences were annotated with PyIR, a Python wrapper for IgBLAST v1.9, using IMGT germline references to assign V/J genes and CDR3. Reads with weak V/J assignments (E-value above 1e-6), missing CDR3, stop codons, out-of-frame junctions, or ambiguous translated residues were removed. A V3J clonotype was defined by an identical inferred V gene, J gene, and CDR3 amino acid sequence. The percentage overlap between two repertoires was calculated by dividing the number of shared unique clonotypes by the size of the smaller repertoire. RTK rarefaction, the Chao1 estimator, and Recon v2.1 estimates of unobserved clonotypes were used to assess repertoire richness. OLGA was used to compute generation probabilities for all TCRbeta clonotypes that the gDNA method yielded from a handful of donors. This immuneACCESS table, as held by TCRdb, lists in-frame sequences with V and J called but not all clones. Of the missing ones, under half trace to an unresolved V gene in checked studies; the others have no known cause. V and J calls and clone size are copied from that table; D and trimming were computed from the DNA. Present in this sample are approximately 2,300,000 clones, 92% of which were seen just once. Around 0.4% of the sample lies in the top ten.

Germline trimming amounts to 6 bases on V and 5 bases on J, with 4 as the count of junction bases outside the gene matches. Based on the germline V gene, the CDR1 and CDR2 sequences are MDHEN and SYDVKM. The CDR3 spans 13 residues, from the cysteine through the phenylalanine. Only the CDR3 part of the read is kept: 39 bases, read in frame from the first base. The donors were healthy, HIV-negative adults who had no recently reported acute infections or vaccinations. Only Caucasian adults living in Nashville, Tennessee, USA were represented among the donors. Magnetic negative selection was used to enrich CD4+ T cells, after which naive cells were positively selected on CD45RA and the negative fraction became the memory subset. Blood was collected by leukapheresis, and PBMCs were isolated by Ficoll-Histopaque density gradient centrifugation and then cryopreserved in liquid nitrogen vapor phase. Analytical flow cytometry was used to check the purity and quantity of each magnetically sorted T cell population. From each sorted fraction, genomic DNA was isolated and quantified by UV absorbance on a Nanodrop 2000c.

The sequence was obtained from a man aged 18 to 30 in good health. Some clones in this sample may be carry-over from other donors' samples. Sample: naive CD4+ T cells from PBMCs. What this sample's cell subset or site label stands for: CD45RA+ positively selected. This chain joins TRBV28 to TRBJ2-7; 10 nucleotides in the junction match TRBD1. The DNA sequence is as follows: TGTGCCAGCAGGACAGGGGGCTTTGACGAGCAGTACTTC. Its protein is CASRTGGFDEQYF.